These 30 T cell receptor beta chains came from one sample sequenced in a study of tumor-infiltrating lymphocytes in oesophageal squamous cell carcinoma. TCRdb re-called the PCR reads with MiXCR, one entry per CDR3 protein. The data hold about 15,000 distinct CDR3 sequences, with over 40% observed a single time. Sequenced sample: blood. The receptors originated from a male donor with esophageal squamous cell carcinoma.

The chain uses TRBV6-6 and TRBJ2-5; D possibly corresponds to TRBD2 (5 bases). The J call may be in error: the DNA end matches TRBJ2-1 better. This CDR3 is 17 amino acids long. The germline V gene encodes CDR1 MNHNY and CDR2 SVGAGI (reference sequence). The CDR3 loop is CASSYSIPGNEGNEQFF. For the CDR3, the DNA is TGTGCCAGCAGTTACTCGATCCCCGGGAACGAGGGCAATGAGCAGTTCTTC.

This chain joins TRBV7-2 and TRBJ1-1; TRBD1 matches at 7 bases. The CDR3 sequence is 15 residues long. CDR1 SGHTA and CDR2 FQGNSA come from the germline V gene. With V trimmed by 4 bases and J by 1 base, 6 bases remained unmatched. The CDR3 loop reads CASSSRGTANTEAFF. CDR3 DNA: TGTGCCAGCAGCTCAAGGGGGACAGCGAACACTGAAGCTTTCTTT.

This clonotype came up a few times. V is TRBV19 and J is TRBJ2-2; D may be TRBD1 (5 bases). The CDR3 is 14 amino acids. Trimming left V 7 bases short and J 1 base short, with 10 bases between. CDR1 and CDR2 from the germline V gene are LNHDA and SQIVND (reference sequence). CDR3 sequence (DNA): TGTGCCAGTACCATCGACAGGAACACCGGGGAGCTGTTTTTT. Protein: CASTIDRNTGELFF.

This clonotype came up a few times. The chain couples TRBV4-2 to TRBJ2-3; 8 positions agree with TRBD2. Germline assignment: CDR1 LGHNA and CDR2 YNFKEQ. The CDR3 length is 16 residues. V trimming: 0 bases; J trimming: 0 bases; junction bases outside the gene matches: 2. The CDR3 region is CASSQDLAGSTDTQYF. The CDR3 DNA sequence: TGTGCCAGCAGCCAAGATTTAGCGGGGAGCACAGATACGCAGTATTTT.

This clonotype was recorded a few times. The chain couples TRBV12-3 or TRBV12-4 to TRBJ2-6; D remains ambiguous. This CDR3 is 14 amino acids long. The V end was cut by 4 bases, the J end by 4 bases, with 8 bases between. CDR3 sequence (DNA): TGTGCCAGCAGTTACATTGGCGGGGCCAACGTCCTGACTTTC. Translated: CASSYIGGANVLTF.

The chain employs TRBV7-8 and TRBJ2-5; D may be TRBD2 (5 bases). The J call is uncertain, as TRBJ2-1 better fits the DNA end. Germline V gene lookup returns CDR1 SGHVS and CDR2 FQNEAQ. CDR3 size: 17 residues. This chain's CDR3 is CASSSVRGGSRYNEQFF. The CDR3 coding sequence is TGTGCCAGCAGCTCCGTCCGGGGTGGTTCAAGGTACAATGAGCAGTTCTTC.

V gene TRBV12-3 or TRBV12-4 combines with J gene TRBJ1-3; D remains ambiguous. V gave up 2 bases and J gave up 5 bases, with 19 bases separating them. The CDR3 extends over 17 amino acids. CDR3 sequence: CASSLRPRRGRRNTIYF. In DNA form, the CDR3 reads TGTGCCAGCAGTTTACGGCCTCGGCGCGGCAGGAGAAACACCATATATTTT.

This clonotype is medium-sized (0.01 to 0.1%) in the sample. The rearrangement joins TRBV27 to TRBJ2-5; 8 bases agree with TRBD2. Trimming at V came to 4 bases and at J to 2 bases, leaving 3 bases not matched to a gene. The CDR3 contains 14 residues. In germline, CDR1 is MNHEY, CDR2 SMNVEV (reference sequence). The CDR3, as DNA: TGTGCCAGCAGTTCACGGGGGGGGCAAGAGACCCAGTACTTC. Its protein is CASSSRGGQETQYF.

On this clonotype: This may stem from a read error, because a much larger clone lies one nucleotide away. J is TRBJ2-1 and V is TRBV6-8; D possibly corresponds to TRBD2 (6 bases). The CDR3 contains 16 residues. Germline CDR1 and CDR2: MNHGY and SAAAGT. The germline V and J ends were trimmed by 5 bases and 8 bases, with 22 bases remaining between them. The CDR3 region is CASSEPGLGWGDEQFF. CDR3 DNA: TGTGCCAGCAGTGAACCGGGACTGGGGTGGGGGGATGAGCAGTTCTTC.

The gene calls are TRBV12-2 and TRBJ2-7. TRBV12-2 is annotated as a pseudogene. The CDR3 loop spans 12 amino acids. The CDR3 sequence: CASRLALGEQYF. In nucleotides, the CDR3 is TGTGCAAGTCGCTTAGCGCTGGGGGAGCAGTACTTC.

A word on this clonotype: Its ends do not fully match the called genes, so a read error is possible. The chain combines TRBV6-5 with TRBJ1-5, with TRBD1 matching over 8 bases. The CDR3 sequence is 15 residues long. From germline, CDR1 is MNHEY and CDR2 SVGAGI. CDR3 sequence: CTSSAGGYSNQPQHF. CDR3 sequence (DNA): TGTACCAGCAGTGCAGGGGGCTATAGCAATCAGCCCCAGCATTTT.

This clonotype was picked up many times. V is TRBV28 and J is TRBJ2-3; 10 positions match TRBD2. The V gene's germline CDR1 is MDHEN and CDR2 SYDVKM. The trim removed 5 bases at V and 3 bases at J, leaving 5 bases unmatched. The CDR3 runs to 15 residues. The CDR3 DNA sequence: TGTGCCAGCAGTAGGCTAGCGGGAGAGACAGATACGCAGTATTTT. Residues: CASSRLAGETDTQYF.

The CDR3 DNA follows: TGTGCCAGCAGCTTAAGTGGAGGATCTGGGGCCAACGTCCTGACTTTC. Its protein is CASSLSGGSGANVLTF. The gene calls are TRBV7-3 and TRBJ2-6; weak D call: TRBD2 (5 bases). Trimming cost V 1 base and J 1 base, with 8 bases left between them. Per germline, CDR1 SGHTA and CDR2 FQGTGA. The length of the CDR3 is 16 residues. Using reference TRBV7-3 and TRBJ2-6 for the parts outside the CDR3, the full variable domain is GAGVSQTPSNKVTEKGKYVELRCDPISGHTALYWYRQSLGQGPEFLIYFQGTGAADDSGLPNDRFFAVRPEGSVSTLKIQRTERGDSAVYLCASSLSGGSGANVLTFGAGSRLTVL.

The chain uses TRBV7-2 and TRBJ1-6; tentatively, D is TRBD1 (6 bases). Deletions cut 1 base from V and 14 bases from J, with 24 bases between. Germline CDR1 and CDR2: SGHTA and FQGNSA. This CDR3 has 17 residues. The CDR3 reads CASSLEPGQSRGLTLHF. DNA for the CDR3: TGTGCCAGCAGCTTAGAACCCGGACAGAGCCGCGGACTCACCCTCCACTTT.

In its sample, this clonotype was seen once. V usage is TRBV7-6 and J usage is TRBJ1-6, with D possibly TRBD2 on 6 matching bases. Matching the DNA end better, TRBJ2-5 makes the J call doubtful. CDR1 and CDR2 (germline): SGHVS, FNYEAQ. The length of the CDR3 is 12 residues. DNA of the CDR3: TGTGCCAGCAGCTTGACCGCGGGGTCCCAGTACTTC. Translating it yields CASSLTAGSQYF.

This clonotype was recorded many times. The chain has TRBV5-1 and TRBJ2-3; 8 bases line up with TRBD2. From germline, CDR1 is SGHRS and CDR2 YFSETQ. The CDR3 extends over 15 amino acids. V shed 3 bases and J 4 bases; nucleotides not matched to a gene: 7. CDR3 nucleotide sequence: TGCGCCAGCAGCTATAGCGGGATCGGGGCAGATACGCAGTATTTT. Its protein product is CASSYSGIGADTQYF.

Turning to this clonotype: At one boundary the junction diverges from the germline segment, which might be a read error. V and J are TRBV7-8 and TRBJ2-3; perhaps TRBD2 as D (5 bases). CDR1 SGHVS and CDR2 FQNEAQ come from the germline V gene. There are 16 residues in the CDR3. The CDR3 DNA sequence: TGTGCCAGCAGCTTGGGTTTGGCGGGTGGATTCTACGAGCAGTACTTT. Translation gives CASSLGLAGGFYEQYF.

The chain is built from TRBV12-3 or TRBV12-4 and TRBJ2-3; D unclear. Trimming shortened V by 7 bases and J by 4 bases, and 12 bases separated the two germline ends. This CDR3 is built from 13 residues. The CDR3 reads CASILWSSDTQYF. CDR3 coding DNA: TGTGCCAGCATCCTATGGTCTTCAGATACGCAGTATTTT.

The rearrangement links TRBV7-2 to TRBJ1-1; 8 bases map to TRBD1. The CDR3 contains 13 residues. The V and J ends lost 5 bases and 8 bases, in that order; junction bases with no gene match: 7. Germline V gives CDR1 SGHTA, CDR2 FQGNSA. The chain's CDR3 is CASSANRQGEAFF. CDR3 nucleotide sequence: TGTGCCAGCAGCGCCAACCGACAGGGGGAAGCTTTCTTT.

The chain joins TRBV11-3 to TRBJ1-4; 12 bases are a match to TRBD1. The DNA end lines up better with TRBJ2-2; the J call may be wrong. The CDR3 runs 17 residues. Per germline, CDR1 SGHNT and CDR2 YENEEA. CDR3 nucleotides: TGTGCCAGCAGCAGCCGGGACAGGGGGCCAAACACCGGGGAGCTGTTTTTT. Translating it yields CASSSRDRGPNTGELFF.

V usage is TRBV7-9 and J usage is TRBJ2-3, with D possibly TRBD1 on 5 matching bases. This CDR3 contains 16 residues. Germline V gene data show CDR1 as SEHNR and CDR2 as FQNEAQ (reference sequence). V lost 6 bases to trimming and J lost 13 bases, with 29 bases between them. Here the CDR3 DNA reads TGTGCCAGCAGTCATTCCTCAGGGCGACTTGTTCGTCGTGAGTATTTT. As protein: CASSHSSGRLVRREYF.

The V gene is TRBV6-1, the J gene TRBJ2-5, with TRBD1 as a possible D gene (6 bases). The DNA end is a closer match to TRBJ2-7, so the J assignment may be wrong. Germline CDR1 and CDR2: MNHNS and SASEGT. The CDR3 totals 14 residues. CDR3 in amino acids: CASSPRGNSYEQYF. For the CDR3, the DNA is TGTGCCAGCAGTCCTAGGGGGAACTCCTACGAGCAGTACTTC.

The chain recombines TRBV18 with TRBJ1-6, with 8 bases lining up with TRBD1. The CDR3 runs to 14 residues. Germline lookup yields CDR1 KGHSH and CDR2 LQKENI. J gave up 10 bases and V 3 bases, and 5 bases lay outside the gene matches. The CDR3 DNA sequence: TGTGCCAGCTCACCCGGACAGGGTGAATCACCCCTCCACTTT. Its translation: CASSPGQGESPLHF.

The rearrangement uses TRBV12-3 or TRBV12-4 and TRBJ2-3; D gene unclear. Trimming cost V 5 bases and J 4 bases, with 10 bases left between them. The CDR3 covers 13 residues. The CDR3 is CASSLNRADTQYF. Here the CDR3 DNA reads TGTGCCAGCAGTCTCAATCGCGCAGATACGCAGTATTTT.

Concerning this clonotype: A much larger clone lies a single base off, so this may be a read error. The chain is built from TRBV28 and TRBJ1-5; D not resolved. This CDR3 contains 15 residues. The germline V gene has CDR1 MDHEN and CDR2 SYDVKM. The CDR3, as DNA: TGTGCCAGCAGTTTACCAAAGGGTGGCAATCAGCCCGAGCATTTT. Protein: CASSLPKGGNQPEHF.

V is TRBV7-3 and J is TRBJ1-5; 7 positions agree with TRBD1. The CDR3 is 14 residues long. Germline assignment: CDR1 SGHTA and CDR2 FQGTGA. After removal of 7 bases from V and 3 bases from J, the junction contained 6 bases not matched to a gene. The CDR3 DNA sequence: TGTGCCAGCACCGGGGACAGAGACAATCAGCCCCAGCATTTT. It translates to CASTGDRDNQPQHF. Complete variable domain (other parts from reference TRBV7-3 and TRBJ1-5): GAGVSQTPSNKVTEKGKYVELRCDPISGHTALYWYRQSLGQGPEFLIYFQGTGAADDSGLPNDRFFAVRPEGSVSTLKIQRTERGDSAVYLCASTGDRDNQPQHFGDGTRLSIL.

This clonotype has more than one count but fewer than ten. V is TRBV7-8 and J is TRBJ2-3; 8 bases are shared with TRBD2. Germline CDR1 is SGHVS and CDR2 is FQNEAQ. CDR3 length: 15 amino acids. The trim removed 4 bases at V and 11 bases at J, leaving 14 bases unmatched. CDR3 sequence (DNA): TGTGCCAGCAGCTCAGGGACTAGGAGCGACTACGAGCAGTATTTT. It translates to CASSSGTRSDYEQYF. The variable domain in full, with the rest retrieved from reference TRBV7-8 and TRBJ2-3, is GAGVSQSPRYKVAKRGQDVALRCDPISGHVSLFWYQQALGQGPEFLTYFQNEAQLDKSGLPSDRFFAERPEGSVSTLKIQRTQQEDSAVYLCASSSGTRSDYEQYFGPGTRLTVL.

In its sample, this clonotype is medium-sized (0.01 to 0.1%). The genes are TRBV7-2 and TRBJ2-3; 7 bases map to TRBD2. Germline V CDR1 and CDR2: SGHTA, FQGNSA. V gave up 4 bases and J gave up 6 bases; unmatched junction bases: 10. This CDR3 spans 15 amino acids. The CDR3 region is CASSSNAGELDTQYF. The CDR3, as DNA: TGTGCCAGCAGCTCCAACGCGGGAGAACTGGATACGCAGTATTTT.

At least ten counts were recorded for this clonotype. The CDR3 DNA reads as TGTGCCAGCAGCTTGGGACCGGGACAGGGCTACGAGCAGTACTTC. It specifies CASSLGPGQGYEQYF. The rearrangement uses TRBV5-8 and TRBJ2-1, with TRBD1 matching over 9 bases. The J call may be faulty, since TRBJ2-7 better matches the DNA end. The CDR3 runs 15 residues. Germline V gene lookup returns CDR1 SGHTS and CDR2 YDEGEE.

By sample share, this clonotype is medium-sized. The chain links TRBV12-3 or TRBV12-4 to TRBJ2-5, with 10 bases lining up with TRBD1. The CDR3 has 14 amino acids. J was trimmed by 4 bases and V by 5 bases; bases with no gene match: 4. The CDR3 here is CASSKGDRGETQYF. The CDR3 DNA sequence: TGTGCCAGCAGTAAGGGGGACAGGGGAGAGACCCAGTACTTC.